This TCR beta chain emerged from a study of T-cell reconstitution after alpha-beta-depleted transplantation in children. Study conclusions and caveats: Reportedly, alpha-beta T cells present about two months post-transplant originated from several hundred expanded clones of graft origin. Most T-cell counts and diversity one year after the transplant came from T cells that were newly produced. Surviving recipient T cells and thymic progenitors accounted for the high day-60 TCRbeta diversity observed in some patients.

This sample's TCRbeta library carried unique molecular identifier barcodes. Each CDR3 protein is one row after TCRdb ran MiXCR on the PCR reads. Here the sample spans approximately 79,000 distinct CDR3 sequences, 15% to 20% being singletons. Trimming removed 4 bases at V and 5 bases at J, with 15 bases between. Germline CDR1 is SGHRS and CDR2 is YFSETQ. This CDR3 is built from 14 residues. This clonotype has at least ten counts. The antigen remains undetermined. The input for sequencing was PBMCs, mostly from graft donor cells, taken 360 days after TCRalphabeta/CD19-depleted stem cell transplant. The TCR originated in a male patient between 2 and 9 years old who had a stem cell transplant for acute lymphoblastic leukemia, so the T cells may come from the graft donor. J is TRBJ2-5 and V is TRBV5-1, with a weak D call TRBD2 (6 bases). CDR3 nucleotides: TGCGCCAGCAGCCGGGACTTGGAAGCCGAGACCCAGTACTTC. Its translation is CASSRDLEAETQYF.